This TCR beta chain appears in the sequencing data of a study of cytomegalovirus exposure and HLA in healthy donors. Turning to the study itself: Researchers previously reported finding more than 100 million unique TCR beta sequences from some 180 million T cells. General study results and limits: A further, later analysis showed that HLA-associated TCR beta chains (compared with equally common others) were more clonally expanded. A later analysis found most CMV-associated TCR beta chains apparently HLA-restricted.

With 4 bases clipped from V and 4 bases from J, the junction kept 6 bases outside the gene matches. In germline, CDR1 is SGDLS, CDR2 YYNGEE. The CDR3 is 14 residues long. As for this clone: Its antigen remains unknown.

It was with 60 Vbeta and 13 Jbeta primers that the PCR ran. Sequenced by immunoSEQ multiplex PCR; TCRdb stores in-frame clones only, minus some. The data contain over 110,000 clones, approximately 83% of them singletons. The sequence was obtained from a male donor in good health and CMV-seronegative. The chain combines TRBV9 with TRBJ2-5, with 8 positions matching TRBD2. Sequencing was carried out using PBMCs. CDR3 sequence reads: CASSTGGGRETQYF. For the CDR3, the DNA is TGTGCCAGCAGCACGGGCGGGGGGCGAGAGACCCAGTACTTC.